The clone carrying this T cell receptor beta chain showed up just once. Combining a sample-barcoded 5' primer with a J-beta primer mix, a second PCR ran for roughly 7 to 12 cycles. TCRdb called the 5' RACE reads again in MiXCR, with one record for every CDR3 protein. The repertoire holds some 1,000,000 distinct CDR3 sequences, 20% to 25% seen once, with 0.65% to 0.75% in the top ten. Per sample, a minimum of 6 million PBMCs were isolated. These data come from a study of blood T cells in healthy people across ages. The germline V and J ends were trimmed by 1 base and 3 bases, with 9 bases remaining between them. This CDR3 spans 15 amino acids. These same data were also listed under a study on T cells of mothers and their children.

Sequenced: blood. The receptor comes from a girl aged 2 to 10 in good health. The chain has TRBV12-3 or TRBV12-4 and TRBJ2-2; tentatively, D is TRBD1 (5 bases). This CDR3 is CASSLEGQDTGELFF. For the CDR3, the DNA is TGTGCCAGCAGTTTAGAGGGGCAAGACACCGGGGAGCTGTTTTTT.